The 21 T cell receptor beta chains below come from one sample, sequenced in a study of response to subunit inactivated influenza vaccine. MiXCR, applied by TCRdb to the RT-PCR reads, yields one record per CDR3 protein. The table records hundreds of thousands of distinct CDR3 sequences, about 11% of them present only once. The same sample was also studied in work on T cells expressing NK-cell markers. This second study says: UMIs accompanied the 5'RACE template switching by which TCR beta cDNA was made.

Specimen: PBMCs from blood, collected on the day of vaccination. The receptors derive from a man in his fifties who received an inactivated influenza vaccine.

This clonotype showed up just a few times. The chain carries TRBV9 and TRBJ2-7, with no clear D. Trimming cost V 0 bases and J 7 bases, with 11 bases left between them. CDR1 SGDLS and CDR2 YYNGEE come from the germline V gene. The CDR3 is 13 residues long. The CDR3 sequence: CASSVEAIGEQYF. The CDR3 DNA follows: TGTGCCAGCAGCGTAGAGGCCATCGGAGAGCAGTACTTC.

The chain links TRBV15 to TRBJ2-5, with 10 bases lining up with TRBD2. The CDR3 sequence is 18 residues long. Per the germline V gene, CDR1 is LNHNV and CDR2 is YYDKDF (reference sequence). J lost 5 bases, V lost 1 base, and 13 bases had no gene match. The CDR3 reads CATSRGKGASGSWETQYF. CDR3 nucleotides: TGTGCCACCAGCAGAGGCAAAGGGGCTAGCGGGAGTTGGGAGACCCAGTACTTC.

This clonotype appeared many times. CDR3 nucleotide sequence: TGTGCCAGCAGCTTAACGGGCCCCAACACCGGGGAGCTGTTTTTT. Its protein is CASSLTGPNTGELFF. The V and J genes are TRBV11-2 and TRBJ2-2; no clear D gene. CDR1 SGHAT and CDR2 FQNNGV come from the germline V gene. The ends were cut back, 2 bases at V and 2 bases at J, with 9 bases in the middle. CDR3 length: 15 residues.

As regards this clonotype: The junction does not match germline at one end; this may be a read error. The chain links TRBV20-1 to TRBJ2-7; D might be TRBD1 or TRBD2, each matching 5 bases. The CDR3 covers 15 residues. CDR1 DFQATT and CDR2 SNEGSKA come from the germline V gene (reference sequence). CDR3 nucleotide sequence: TGCAGTGCAAGAGACGGGACCAGAAGCGTTTACGAGCAGTACTTC. Amino acid sequence: CSARDGTRSVYEQYF.

In this sample, this clonotype turned up a few times. This chain links TRBV11-2 with TRBJ2-2, with 8 bases fitting TRBD2. This CDR3 spans 17 amino acids. The junction had 8 bases not matched to a gene; V was cut back by 2 bases and J by 3 bases. The germline CDR1 and CDR2 sequences are SGHAT and FQNNGV. The CDR3, as DNA: TGTGCCAGCAGCTTACACTTAGCTAGCGGGTACACCGGGGAGCTGTTTTTT. Translating it yields CASSLHLASGYTGELFF.

The table lists this clonotype with a few counts. This chain joins TRBV28 and TRBJ2-1; 9 nucleotides agree with TRBD2. Germline V lookup: CDR1 MDHEN, CDR2 SYDVKM. The J segment lost 2 bases and the V segment lost 3 bases, leaving 11 bases of the junction unmatched. The CDR3 has 18 residues. The CDR3 nucleotides are TGTGCCAGCAGTTTCTTAAGGTTGTCTAGCGGGACCTACAATGAGCAGTTCTTC. This encodes CASSFLRLSSGTYNEQFF. The entire variable domain, with the rest obtained from reference TRBV28 and TRBJ2-1, is as follows: DVKVTQSSRYLVKRTGEKVFLECVQDMDHENMFWYRQDPGLGLRLIYFSYDVKMKEKGDIPEGYSVSREKKERFSLILESASTNQTSMYLCASSFLRLSSGTYNEQFFGPGTRLTVL.

The chain has TRBV19 and TRBJ1-1, with 9 nucleotides matching TRBD1. Trimming took 7 bases from V and 1 from J; bases not matched to a gene: 4. This CDR3 contains 14 residues. Germline CDR1 and CDR2: LNHDA and SQIVND (reference sequence). The DNA for the CDR3 is TGTGCCAGTAACCCGGGACAGGGGAACACTGAAGCTTTCTTT. Protein sequence: CASNPGQGNTEAFF.

This clonotype was counted a few times. The chain uses TRBV5-1 and TRBJ2-1; 7 bases agree with TRBD1. Trimming cost V 3 bases and J 5 bases; bases outside gene matches: 2. The length of the CDR3 is 13 residues. From germline, CDR1 is SGHRS and CDR2 YFSETQ. The CDR3 nucleotides read TGCGCCAGCAGCTGGGACAGCCACAATGAGCAGTTCTTC. Its translation is CASSWDSHNEQFF.

This clonotype was picked up many times. V usage is TRBV2 and J usage is TRBJ1-5; D is unresolved. The germline CDR1 and CDR2 sequences are SNHLY and FYNNEI. Trimming removed 7 bases from V and 1 base from J, with 8 bases in between. This CDR3 is built from 13 residues. The DNA for the CDR3 is TGTGCCAGCACCCGGGTAAGCAATCAGCCCCAGCATTTT. As protein: CASTRVSNQPQHF. Using reference TRBV2 and TRBJ1-5 for the parts outside the CDR3, the full variable domain is EPEVTQTPSHQVTQMGQEVILRCVPISNHLYFYWYRQILGQKVEFLVSFYNNEISEKSEIFDDQFSVERPDGSNFTLKIRSTKLEDSAMYFCASTRVSNQPQHFGDGTRLSIL.

About this clonotype: A much larger clone lies one base from this, so it may be a read error. The chain links TRBV11-2 to TRBJ2-1; D gene ambiguous. The germline V and J ends were trimmed by 5 bases and 5 bases, with 4 bases remaining between them. The CDR3 loop spans 11 amino acids. The V gene's germline CDR1 is SGHAT and CDR2 FQNNGV. In DNA, the CDR3 is TGTGCCAGCAGCCCCCACAATGAGCAGTTCTTC. Translating gives CASSPHNEQFF.

This chain uses TRBV20-1 with TRBJ2-7; D remains unclear. Germline CDR1 and CDR2: DFQATT and SNEGSKA (reference sequence). The CDR3 is made up of 13 amino acids. The V gene lost 3 bases and the J gene lost 6 bases, with 15 bases spanning the gap. The CDR3 loop is CSARSLSQVEQYF. The CDR3, as DNA: TGCAGTGCTAGGTCGCTATCCCAGGTCGAGCAGTACTTC.

This chain uses TRBV5-5 with TRBJ1-1; D ambiguous. Germline CDR1 is SGHKS and CDR2 is YYEKEE (reference sequence). The CDR3 has 13 residues. V lost 3 bases and J lost 11, with 17 bases in between. This CDR3 is CASSSTERLSAFF. For the CDR3, the DNA is TGTGCCAGCAGCTCAACTGAGCGACTGTCGGCTTTCTTT.

In its sample, this clonotype was seen a few times. The gene calls are TRBV5-5 and TRBJ2-1, with D tentatively TRBD1 (5 bases). This CDR3 spans 12 amino acids. V was shortened by 4 bases and J by 10 bases, with 12 bases between the two germline ends. From germline, CDR1 is SGHKS and CDR2 YYEKEE (reference sequence). CDR3 sequence reads: CASSGGAGEQFF. The CDR3 DNA follows: TGTGCCAGCAGCGGTGGGGCAGGGGAGCAGTTCTTC.

This clonotype showed up just a few times. The chain has TRBV29-1 and TRBJ2-7, with 9 bases lining up with TRBD2. This CDR3 is built from 14 residues. Germline-derived CDR1 and CDR2 are SQVTM and ANQGSEA. J was trimmed by 7 bases and V by 7 bases; bases with no gene match: 14. The CDR3 nucleotides read TGCAGCGCCAGACAGGGAGTAGCGGGAGTTGAGCAGTACTTC. It translates to CSARQGVAGVEQYF.

Only a few counts were recorded for this clonotype. The chain joins TRBV2 to TRBJ2-5; the match to TRBD2 covers 10 bases. The CDR3 loop spans 16 amino acids. Per germline, CDR1 SNHLY and CDR2 FYNNEI. V dropped 2 bases and J dropped 5; count of bases not matched to a gene: 8. Here the CDR3 reads CASSEPPSGGVETQYF. CDR3 coding DNA: TGTGCCAGCAGTGAACCCCCTAGCGGGGGTGTGGAGACCCAGTACTTC. Based on the CDR3 plus reference TRBV2 and TRBJ2-5, the full variable domain is EPEVTQTPSHQVTQMGQEVILRCVPISNHLYFYWYRQILGQKVEFLVSFYNNEISEKSEIFDDQFSVERPDGSNFTLKIRSTKLEDSAMYFCASSEPPSGGVETQYFGPGTRLLVL.

This clonotype was detected many times. The rearrangement links TRBV7-2 to TRBJ2-6; D uncertain. Germline V gene lookup returns CDR1 SGHTA and CDR2 FQGNSA. The CDR3 consists of 15 residues. Trimming took 2 bases from V and 4 from J, leaving 9 bases between them. This chain's CDR3 is CASSLWHSGANVLTF. CDR3 in DNA: TGTGCCAGCAGCTTATGGCATTCCGGGGCCAACGTCCTGACTTTC. Together with reference TRBV7-2 and TRBJ2-6, the CDR3 gives the full variable domain: GAGVSQSPSNKVTEKGKDVELRCDPISGHTALYWYRQSLGQGLEFLIYFQGNSAPDKSGLPSDRFSAERTGGSVSTLTIQRTQQEDSAVYLCASSLWHSGANVLTFGAGSRLTVL.

This clonotype was seen only a few times. The rearrangement links TRBV7-8 to TRBJ2-1; no definite D call. CDR1 and CDR2 from the germline V gene are SGHVS and FQNEAQ. Trimming took 5 bases from V and 7 from J, leaving 12 bases between them. The CDR3 contains 13 residues. The CDR3 spells CASSLPSRNEQFF. The CDR3 nucleotides read TGTGCCAGCAGCCTCCCTTCTAGAAATGAGCAGTTCTTC.

This clonotype was detected once. The V gene is TRBV5-6, the J gene TRBJ2-7; 7 bases are shared with TRBD1. The trim removed 4 bases at V and 3 bases at J, leaving 13 bases unmatched. CDR3 length: 16 amino acids. Germline CDR1 and CDR2: SGHDT and YYEEEE. The CDR3 DNA is TGTGCCAGCAGCATTCTAGCCGGGACAGCTCTCTACGAGCAGTACTTC. Translated: CASSILAGTALYEQYF.

CDR3 amino acids: CASSLWGVKQASYEQYF. CDR3 nucleotide sequence: TGCGCCAGCAGCTTGTGGGGGGTCAAACAGGCGTCCTACGAGCAGTACTTC. The rearrangement joins TRBV5-1 to TRBJ2-7; tentative D call: TRBD2 (6 bases). V lost 1 base, J lost 1 base, and 18 bases lay in between. Germline V gene sequence: CDR1 SGHRS, CDR2 YFSETQ. CDR3 length equals 17 residues.

This clonotype was recorded many times. The chain is built from TRBV12-3 or TRBV12-4 and TRBJ2-1; a weak D match, TRBD1 (6 bases). Trimming shortened V by 5 bases and J by 0 bases, and 14 bases separated the two germline ends. CDR3 size: 16 residues. The CDR3 sequence: CASSKNRGSSYNEQFF. CDR3 nucleotides: TGTGCCAGCAGTAAGAATAGGGGGAGCTCCTACAATGAGCAGTTCTTC.

The rearrangement links TRBV2 to TRBJ2-3; TRBD1 is a possible D gene (6 bases). The CDR3 loop spans 13 amino acids. Trimming pared 6 bases from V and 3 bases from J, leaving 10 bases between. Germline-derived CDR1 and CDR2 are SNHLY and FYNNEI. The CDR3: CASRLTGTDTQYF. CDR3 bases: TGTGCCAGCAGGCTAACAGGGACAGATACGCAGTATTTT.